This entry describes one T cell receptor beta chain. Its antigen is not known. The study ran its PCR with 60 Vbeta and 13 Jbeta primers. Methods used by the authors: In a later analysis, the count reached 74 million or so unique TCR beta chains, with around 11 million shared. Produced via immunoSEQ multiplex PCR; TCRdb's table is partial and in-frame only. V and J calls plus clone size are reproduced from that table; the DNA served to infer D and trimming. The sample records about 130,000 clones, about 73% being singletons. This entry is derived from a study of cytomegalovirus exposure and HLA in healthy donors. Study context: There were about 85 million unique TCRs (from HLA-typed donors) in an early data release.

General study findings and limits: Several V segments, TRBV6-2 and TRBV6-3 among them, could not be told apart and were dropped. Data from an earlier analysis indicated that most TCR beta V segments were productive either about 90% or about 30% of the time.

Trimming took off 1 base at V and 1 base at J, with 10 bases between the two ends. The CDR3 runs to 15 residues. The germline CDR1 and CDR2 sequences are MNHNS and SASEGT. The specimen sequenced was PBMCs. This rearrangement joins TRBV6-1 to TRBJ1-2; D ambiguous. This TCR derives from a human donor in good health. DNA for the CDR3: TGTGCCAGCAGTGAAGGAGGTATCTTTAACTATGGCTACACCTTC. It yields the protein CASSEGGIFNYGYTF.